Below, one T cell receptor (beta chain) is given with its context. These data come from a study of blood T cells in healthy people across ages. CDR1 and CDR2 (germline): MNHEY, SMNVEV (reference sequence). V was pared by 5 bases and J by 5 bases, with 14 bases of the junction left unmatched. This CDR3 has 17 amino acids. For the second PCR, which ran for 7 to 11 cycles, a sample-barcoded 5' primer and a J-beta primer mix were used. TCRdb reanalysed the 5' RACE reads using MiXCR and keeps one entry per CDR3 protein. The sample records about 1.4 million distinct CDR3 sequences, 59% being singletons. Input material: blood. This clonotype was obtained from a man aged 18 to 30 in good health. The V call is TRBV27, the J call TRBJ2-1, with TRBD2 matching 8 bases. The CDR3 loop reads CASSLEGASGGHNEQFF. The CDR3 DNA is TGTGCCAGCAGTCTAGAGGGTGCAAGCGGGGGTCACAATGAGCAGTTCTTC.